This T cell receptor beta chain was retrieved from a study of blood T cell repertoires in COVID-19. Overall study: Italy, Spain and the United States were the sources of the convalescent and acute COVID-19 samples. T cells, B-cell-depleted T cells, or PBMCs supplied cDNA or gDNA.

CDR3 size: 16 residues. CDR1 and CDR2 from the germline V gene are LNHDA and SQIVND (reference sequence). The germline V and J ends were trimmed by 5 bases and 3 bases, with 19 bases remaining between them. This clone was seen just once. Original data processing: Nucleated cell number was recorded as an estimate derived from reference gene primer amplification. Data came from immunoSEQ multiplex PCR; TCRdb stores just in-frame clones and leaves some out. V and J calls and clone size are given by that table; D and trimming were obtained from the DNA. Among under 200,000 clones, approximately 86% were seen once, and the ten largest hold about 8.2%.

V is TRBV19 and J is TRBJ1-1; no firm D call. The sequenced sample was peripheral blood. The sequence came from a man in his 60s with acute or convalescent COVID-19. The CDR3 loop reads CASSPTGNPADTEAFF. The CDR3 DNA reads TGTGCCAGTAGTCCGACGGGGAACCCGGCGGACACTGAAGCTTTCTTT.